This T cell receptor beta chain originates from a study of early T cells in non-severe SARS-CoV-2 infection. Study conclusions and caveats: Using VDJdb, the matching emphasized anti-spike CD8 responses while missing private and CD4 specificities.

This clonotype was observed many times. Its antigen is unidentified. V lost 2 bases to trimming and J lost 3 bases, with 11 bases between them. The germline gives CDR1 PRHDT, CDR2 FYEKMQ (reference sequence). This CDR3 is built from 15 residues. TCRdb processed the 5' RACE reads anew with MiXCR; each CDR3 protein has one entry. The table has 70,000 to 75,000 distinct CDR3 sequences, roughly an eighth seen once; the top ten hold 11% to 15%. The rearrangement uses TRBV13 and TRBJ2-1; D gene uncertain. The source material was whole blood. This clonotype originated in an adult who was a healthcare worker with PCR-confirmed SARS-CoV-2 infection or an uninfected control (not recorded which). CDR3 DNA sequence: TGTGCCAGCAGCTTACCCCTCCGCAGCTACAATGAGCAGTTCTTC. It specifies CASSLPLRSYNEQFF.